Below are 25 T cell receptor beta chains sequenced from a single sample in a study of blood T cell repertoires in COVID-19. Libraries were prepared by immunoSEQ multiplex PCR; TCRdb keeps only in-frame clonotypes and omits some of them. The sample consists of fewer than 40,000 clones, just under 85% of them appearing once. The material sequenced was peripheral blood. These receptors were obtained from a human donor in a cohort sampled during active COVID-19.

This rearrangement joins TRBV5-4 to TRBJ1-2, with D hard to call. This CDR3 contains 15 residues. Germline V gene sequence: CDR1 SGHNT, CDR2 YYREEE (reference sequence). V lost 3 bases to trimming and J lost 4 bases, with 16 bases between them. CDR3 region: CASSSPLPNSYGYTF. CDR3 sequence (DNA): TGTGCCAGCAGCTCGCCACTTCCGAACAGCTATGGCTACACCTTC.

The rearrangement uses TRBV30 and TRBJ2-2; possibly TRBD2 for D (5 bases). The germline V gene encodes CDR1 GTSNPN and CDR2 SVGIG (reference sequence). The CDR3 runs to 12 residues. With 5 bases removed from V and 6 bases from J, the gap between germline ends came to 10 bases. CDR3 in DNA: TGTGCCTGGTCACTAGGCGCCGGGGAGCTGTTTTTT. Protein product: CAWSLGAGELFF.

This rearrangement joins TRBV6-6 to TRBJ2-7; D call uncertain. The CDR3 contains 11 residues. Germline CDR1 MNHNY, CDR2 SVGAGI (reference sequence). Trimming took 2 bases from V and 3 from J, leaving 2 bases between them. The CDR3 region is CASSYHYEQYF. The CDR3 coding sequence is TGTGCCAGCAGTTACCACTACGAGCAGTACTTC.

The chain is built from TRBV3-1 (or the pseudogene TRBV3-2) and TRBJ2-3; TRBD2 aligns across 10 bases. The CDR3 loop spans 16 amino acids. The germline CDR1 and CDR2 sequences are LGHDT and YNNKEL (reference sequence). V lost 6 bases to trimming and J lost 2 bases; unmatched junction nucleotides: 8. The CDR3 bases are TGTGCCAGCAGTAGCGGGGGGCTAGGATTCACAGATACGCAGTATTTT. Residues: CASSSGGLGFTDTQYF.

This clone was seen a single time. The rearrangement uses TRBV5-1 and TRBJ1-6, with D perhaps matching TRBD1 (5 bases). Trimming shortened V by 4 bases and J by 6 bases, and 14 bases separated the two germline ends. Germline V gives CDR1 SGHRS, CDR2 YFSETQ. This CDR3 comprises 15 residues. CDR3 in DNA: TGCGCCAGCAGCCCGGAGGGGCGAGGTAATTCACCCCTCCACTTT. It translates to CASSPEGRGNSPLHF.

The chain couples TRBV2 to TRBJ2-7; 9 nucleotides line up with TRBD1. CDR1 and CDR2 (germline): SNHLY, FYNNEI. The CDR3 is 14 residues long. Trimming removed 7 bases from V and 3 bases from J; junction bases left unmatched: 7. CDR3 sequence reads: CASIQRGQGYEQYF. The CDR3 nucleotides read TGTGCCAGCATCCAAAGGGGACAGGGCTACGAGCAGTACTTC.

About this clone: An end of the junction does not agree with germline; a read error may underlie this. Other nucleotide sequences from this sample produce the same CDR3. The J gene is TRBJ2-1, the V gene TRBV5-1; no clear D. Per the germline V gene, CDR1 is SGHRS and CDR2 is YFSETQ. The CDR3 covers 13 residues. CDR3 sequence: CASSLNSNNEQFF. CDR3 in DNA: TGTGCCAGCAGCTTGAACAGTAACAATGAGCAGTTCTTC.

The V and J genes are TRBV5-6 and TRBJ2-1, with 11 bases aligning to TRBD1. The junction had 11 bases not matched to a gene; V was cut back by 4 bases and J by 8 bases. The CDR3 has 16 amino acids. Germline CDR1 SGHDT, CDR2 YYEEEE. The CDR3 here is CASSTGTGGRFDEQFF. The CDR3 coding sequence is TGTGCCAGCAGCACTGGGACAGGGGGTAGGTTTGATGAGCAGTTCTTC.

The V call is TRBV30, the J call TRBJ2-7; D perhaps matches TRBD2 (7 bases). The CDR3 consists of 14 residues. Trimming shortened V by 4 bases and J by 5 bases, and 18 bases separated the two germline ends. Looked up from germline, CDR1 is GTSNPN and CDR2 is SVGIG (reference sequence). CDR3 DNA sequence: TGTGCCTGGACAAACCTACGGGGGGCGGACGAGCAGTACTTC. It specifies CAWTNLRGADEQYF.

To note about this clone: One end of the junction varies from germline; a read error may be responsible. The V call is TRBV20-1, the J call TRBJ1-6, with D possibly TRBD1 on 6 matching bases. There are 10 residues in the CDR3. Germline-derived CDR1 and CDR2 are DFQATT and SNEGSKA (reference sequence). Written as DNA, the CDR3 is TGCAGTGCCGACCGGGACATACAAAGATTT. Protein: CSADRDIQRF.

The chain is built from TRBV3-1 (or the pseudogene TRBV3-2) and TRBJ1-2; D gene uncertain. Germline-derived CDR1 and CDR2 are LGHDT and YNNKEL (reference sequence). There are 13 residues in the CDR3. Trimming stripped 4 bases from V and 4 bases from J, with 10 bases between. The CDR3 region has the DNA TGTGCCAGCAGCCCAGAACAGTTCTATGGCTACACCTTC. It translates to CASSPEQFYGYTF.

The chain links TRBV4-2 to TRBJ2-3; 9 positions agree with TRBD2. J was trimmed by 3 bases and V by 4 bases; bases with no gene match: 8. Germline loops: CDR1 LGHNA, CDR2 YNFKEQ. The CDR3 runs 16 residues. In DNA form, the CDR3 reads TGTGCCAGCAGCCTTACCGGCGGGGGGGCTACAGATACGCAGTATTTT. This sequence encodes CASSLTGGGATDTQYF.

This chain joins TRBV28 and TRBJ2-1; 11 bases are shared with TRBD1. The CDR3 has 17 amino acids. V was pared by 3 bases and J by 2 bases, with 6 bases of the junction left unmatched. Germline assignment: CDR1 MDHEN and CDR2 SYDVKM. CDR3 nucleotide sequence: TGTGCCAGCAGTTTCGGAGGGACAGGGGGGGCCTACAATGAGCAGTTCTTC. Residues: CASSFGGTGGAYNEQFF.

The genes are TRBV3-1 (or the pseudogene TRBV3-2) and TRBJ2-7; TRBD1 is a possible D gene (5 bases). This CDR3 has 13 amino acids. Trimming took off 1 base at V and 7 bases at J, with 11 bases between the two ends. The V gene's germline CDR1 is LGHDT and CDR2 YNNKEL (reference sequence). CDR3 sequence reads: CASSQGGQGEQYF. The DNA for the CDR3 is TGTGCCAGCAGCCAAGGCGGCCAGGGAGAGCAGTACTTC.

CDR3: CASSVQGGGTEAFF. For the CDR3, the DNA is TGTGCCAGCAGCGTACAGGGGGGAGGCACTGAAGCTTTCTTT. The chain links TRBV7-9 to TRBJ1-1; 8 bases are shared with TRBD1. The CDR3 is 14 residues long. CDR1 is SEHNR and CDR2 is FQNEAQ in the germline V gene (reference sequence). V shed 5 bases, J shed 4 bases, and the junction held 6 bases outside the gene matches.

The sample holds one count of this clone. The rearrangement joins TRBV7-9 to TRBJ1-1; D might be TRBD1 (5 bases). Germline V lookup: CDR1 SEHNR, CDR2 FQNEAQ (reference sequence). V lost 4 bases to trimming and J lost 3 bases, with 15 bases between them. There are 15 residues in the CDR3. The CDR3 coding sequence is TGTGCCAGCAGCTCCGACGGGGGGAGGGACACTGAAGCTTTCTTT. Translation gives CASSSDGGRDTEAFF.

The chain employs TRBV11-2 and TRBJ1-3; no clear D gene. CDR3 length: 15 residues. Trimming pared 6 bases from V and 0 bases from J, leaving 12 bases between. The germline V gene has CDR1 SGHAT and CDR2 FQNNGV. CDR3 nucleotide sequence: TGTGCCAGCAGTTACACCTCTGTCTCTGGAAACACCATATATTTT. This sequence encodes CASSYTSVSGNTIYF.

This sequence joins TRBV11-3 and TRBJ2-5; TRBD1 matches 8 bases. Germline V gene sequence: CDR1 SGHNT, CDR2 YENEEA. This CDR3 has 16 residues. The J segment lost 1 base and the V segment lost 1 base, leaving 5 bases of the junction unmatched. Written as DNA, the CDR3 is TGTGCCAGCAGCTTAGGGGACAGGCCGCTCCAAGAGACCCAGTACTTC. Its translation: CASSLGDRPLQETQYF.

The chain employs TRBV11-3 and TRBJ1-6; no reliable D call. The ends were cut back, 5 bases at V and 14 bases at J, with 16 bases in the middle. This CDR3 region has 13 residues. Germline V lookup: CDR1 SGHNT, CDR2 YENEEA. The chain's CDR3 is CASSTPRSPTLHF. DNA for the CDR3: TGTGCCAGCAGCACCCCCCGGAGCCCCACCCTCCACTTT.

This clone has just a few counts. V is TRBV6-6 and J is TRBJ2-1, with D maybe TRBD2 (6 bases). This CDR3 has 15 amino acids. CDR1 MNHNY and CDR2 SVGAGI come from the germline V gene (reference sequence). The V and J ends lost 6 bases and 5 bases respectively, with 17 bases between them. The CDR3, as DNA: TGTGCCAGCAGACAGGTGGTCCGGGGGAACAATGAGCAGTTCTTC. Its translation is CASRQVVRGNNEQFF.

The chain recombines TRBV5-1 with TRBJ2-5; possibly TRBD2 for D (6 bases). V was pared by 4 bases and J by 3 bases, with 22 bases between. CDR3 length: 17 residues. CDR1 is SGHRS, CDR2 YFSETQ, per germline. CDR3 in amino acids: CASSRGMGLTLEETQYF. The CDR3 DNA sequence: TGCGCCAGCAGCCGGGGGATGGGGCTCACTTTGGAAGAGACCCAGTACTTC.

The gene calls are TRBV18 and TRBJ2-7; tentative D call: TRBD2 (5 bases). Trimming took 3 bases from V and 0 from J, leaving 15 bases between them. The germline V gene encodes CDR1 KGHSH and CDR2 LQKENI. This CDR3 has 16 residues. The CDR3 reads CASSPQIARVSYEQYF. In nucleotides, the CDR3 is TGTGCCAGCTCACCTCAGATAGCGCGGGTCTCCTACGAGCAGTACTTC. The entire variable domain, with the rest obtained from reference TRBV18 and TRBJ2-7, is as follows: NAGVMQNPRHLVRRRGQEARLRCSPMKGHSHVYWYRQLPEEGLKFMVYLQKENIIDESGMPKERFSAEFPKEGPSILRIQQVVRGDSAAYFCASSPQIARVSYEQYFGPGTRLTVT.

This chain joins TRBV19 and TRBJ1-1, with TRBD1 identical over 8 bases. CDR1 is LNHDA, CDR2 SQIVND, per germline (reference sequence). This CDR3 is built from 16 residues. The V and J ends lost 5 bases and 0 bases, in that order; junction bases with no gene match: 8. In nucleotides, the CDR3 is TGTGCCAGTAGTTATGGACAGGGAGGGATGAACACTGAAGCTTTCTTT. Protein: CASSYGQGGMNTEAFF.

The genes are TRBV28 and TRBJ1-5, with D tentatively TRBD1 (5 bases). V was cut by 8 bases and J by 9 bases, with 8 bases left in between. Germline V gene lookup returns CDR1 MDHEN and CDR2 SYDVKM. The CDR3 has 10 residues. CDR3 sequence reads: CASGGGPQHF. The CDR3 nucleotides are TGTGCCAGCGGGGGGGGGCCCCAGCATTTT. Full variable domain (remainder filled in from reference TRBV28 and TRBJ1-5): DVKVTQSSRYLVKRTGEKVFLECVQDMDHENMFWYRQDPGLGLRLIYFSYDVKMKEKGDIPEGYSVSREKKERFSLILESASTNQTSMYLCASGGGPQHFGDGTRLSIL.

J is TRBJ1-2 and V is TRBV19; 7 bases agree with TRBD1. The germline gives CDR1 LNHDA, CDR2 SQIVND (reference sequence). The CDR3 spans 13 residues. Trimming at V came to 5 bases and at J to 4 bases, leaving 4 bases not matched to a gene. The CDR3 DNA follows: TGTGCCAGTAGTCTACAGGGGCTCTATGGCTACACCTTC. Protein product: CASSLQGLYGYTF.